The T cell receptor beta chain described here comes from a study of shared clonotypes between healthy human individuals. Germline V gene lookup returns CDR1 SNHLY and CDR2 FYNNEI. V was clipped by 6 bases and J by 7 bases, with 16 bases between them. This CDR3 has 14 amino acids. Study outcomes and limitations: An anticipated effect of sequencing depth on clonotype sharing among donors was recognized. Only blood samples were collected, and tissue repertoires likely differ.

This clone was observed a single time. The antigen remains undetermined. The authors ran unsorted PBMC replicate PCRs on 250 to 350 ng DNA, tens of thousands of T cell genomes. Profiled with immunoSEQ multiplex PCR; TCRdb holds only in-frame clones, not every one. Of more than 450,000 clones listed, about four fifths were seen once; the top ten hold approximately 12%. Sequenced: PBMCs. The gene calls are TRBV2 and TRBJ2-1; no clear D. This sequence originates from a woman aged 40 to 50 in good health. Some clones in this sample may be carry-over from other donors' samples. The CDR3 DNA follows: TGTGCCAGCAGCGCCACGGGTTTCTGGAATGAGCAGTTCTTC. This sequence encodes CASSATGFWNEQFF.